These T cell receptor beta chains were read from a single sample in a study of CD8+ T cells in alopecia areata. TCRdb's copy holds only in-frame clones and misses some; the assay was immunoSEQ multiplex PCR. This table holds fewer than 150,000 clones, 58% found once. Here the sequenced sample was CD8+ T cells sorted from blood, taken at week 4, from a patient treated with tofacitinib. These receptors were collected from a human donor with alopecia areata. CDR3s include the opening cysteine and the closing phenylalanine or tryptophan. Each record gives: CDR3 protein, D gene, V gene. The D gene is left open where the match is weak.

CDR3: CAISEGQGNQPQHF; D: NA; V: TRBV10-3
CDR3: CASSVGGTALYEQYF; D: TRBD1; V: TRBV9
CDR3: CASSLLGEGETQYF; D: NA; V: TRBV27
CDR3: CSVVEDVGSPLHF; D: NA; V: TRBV29-1
CDR3: CASSLQGSSGNTIYF; D: NA; V: TRBV7-9
CDR3: CAWSPTGARQPQHF; D: TRBD1; V: TRBV30
CDR3: CASSLAQGRGQETQYF; D: NA; V: TRBV7-8
CDR3: CATSRRLAESSYNEQFF; D: TRBD2; V: TRBV15
CDR3: CSGVPCQGGNEKLFF; D: TRBD1; V: TRBV29-1
CDR3: CASRTGQSYEQYF; D: NA; V: TRBV6-6
CDR3: CASSPTGGTDTQYF; D: TRBD2; V: TRBV6-4
CDR3: CSGFTSGGASEQFF; D: TRBD2; V: TRBV29-1
CDR3: CAISEGVGYGYTF; D: NA; V: TRBV10-3
CDR3: CASSLEQNEIIQYF; D: NA; V: TRBV5-1
CDR3: CASTSPVGTEAFF; D: NA; V: TRBV2
CDR3: CASRSGLAGARSGELFF; D: TRBD2; V: TRBV27
CDR3: CASSPTEIYEQYF; D: NA; V: TRBV7-9
CDR3: CAWSPKGETQYF; D: NA; V: TRBV30
CDR3: CASSGGNFNTEAFF; D: NA; V: TRBV4-2
CDR3: CASSLWGSGANVLTF; D: NA; V: TRBV5-6
CDR3: CASSIDLTNYGYTF; D: NA; V: TRBV19
CDR3: CASSIGGGSYEQYF; D: TRBD1; V: TRBV19
CDR3: CSVVYETQYF; D: NA; V: TRBV29-1
CDR3: CASSQDIGITEAFF; D: NA; V: TRBV4-1
CDR3: CASSYTGTGYNEQFF; D: NA; V: TRBV7-6
CDR3: CASSSSRDSAYEQYF; D: TRBD1; V: TRBV27
CDR3: CSVEDRGRPGETQYF; D: NA; V: TRBV29-1
CDR3: CASDSRRPYEQYF; D: NA; V: TRBV30
CDR3: CAISDGGADEKLFF; D: NA; V: TRBV10-3
CDR3: CASSLGSGGTEAFF; D: NA; V: TRBV27
CDR3: CASSSEFRGSYNEQFF; D: NA; V: TRBV27
CDR3: CAWTGNTYEQYF; D: NA; V: TRBV30
CDR3: CASSLPPGERGPQETQYF; D: TRBD2; V: TRBV5-6
CDR3: CASSLGSQPQHF; D: NA; V: TRBV5-6
CDR3: CASSISGNQPQHF; D: NA; V: TRBV7-2
CDR3: CAWETGSREQFF; D: NA; V: TRBV30
CDR3: CASSPLLKAEAFF; D: NA; V: TRBV9
CDR3: CAWIADSVPGELFF; D: NA; V: TRBV30
CDR3: CASEMGGSPLHF; D: NA; V: TRBV2
CDR3: CSVPHGPYGYTF; D: NA; V: TRBV29-1
CDR3: CAWSNGQGAHEQYF; D: TRBD1; V: TRBV30
CDR3: CASGGTFVEQFF; D: NA; V: TRBV7-9
CDR3: CAWSAWANEKLFF; D: NA; V: TRBV30
CDR3: CSVEDAGTGEQFF; D: NA; V: TRBV29-1
CDR3: CASSLSRVETQYF; D: NA; V: TRBV7-9
CDR3: CASSRSAEQETQYF; D: NA; V: TRBV4-1
CDR3: CAWTDTGESYNEQFF; D: NA; V: TRBV30
CDR3: CSVMNRDSPFYGYTF; D: TRBD1; V: TRBV29-1
CDR3: CASSPPAGELFF; D: NA; V: TRBV13
CDR3: CASSLPEDTQYF; D: NA; V: TRBV7-9